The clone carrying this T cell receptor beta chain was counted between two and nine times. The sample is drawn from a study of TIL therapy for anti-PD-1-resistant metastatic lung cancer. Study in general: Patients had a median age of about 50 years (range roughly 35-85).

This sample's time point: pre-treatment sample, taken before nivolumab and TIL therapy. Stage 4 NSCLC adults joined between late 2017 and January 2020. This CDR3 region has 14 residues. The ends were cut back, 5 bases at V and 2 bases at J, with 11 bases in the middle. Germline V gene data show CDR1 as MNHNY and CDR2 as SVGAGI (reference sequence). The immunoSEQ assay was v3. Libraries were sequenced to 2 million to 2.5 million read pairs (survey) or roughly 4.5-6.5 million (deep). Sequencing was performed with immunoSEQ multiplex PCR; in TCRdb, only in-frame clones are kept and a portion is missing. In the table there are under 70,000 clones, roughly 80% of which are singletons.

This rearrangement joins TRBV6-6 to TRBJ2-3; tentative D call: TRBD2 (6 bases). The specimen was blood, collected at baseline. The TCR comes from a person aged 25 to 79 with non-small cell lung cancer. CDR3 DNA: TGTGCCAGCAGTGCCCTAGCGTTCACAGATACGCAGTATTTT. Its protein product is CASSALAFTDTQYF.